This passage covers 30 T cell receptor beta chains from one sample sequenced in a study of beta chain features in type 1 diabetes. All of the isolated RNA was reverse transcribed, so expressed TCRB transcripts were sequenced. Clones were read by immunoSEQ multiplex PCR, and TCRdb kept only the in-frame ones, dropping some. This sample has tens of thousands of clones; approximately 32% occur once, and the top ten carry about 0.48%. The specimen sequenced was stem cell memory CD4+ T cells from blood. These receptors were collected from a woman aged 18-35 years in good health.

The sample holds a few counts of this clone. This chain links TRBV14 with TRBJ2-1, with D unresolved. The CDR3 runs 17 residues. Germline V gene data show CDR1 as SGHDN and CDR2 as FVKESK. V was clipped by 4 bases and J by 0 bases, with 16 bases between them. The CDR3 is CASSLRKPGSSYNEQFF. Here the CDR3 DNA reads TGTGCCAGCAGCCTCCGAAAGCCGGGTAGCTCCTACAATGAGCAGTTCTTC.

This clone was seen more than once but under ten times. The chain has TRBV7-9 and TRBJ1-1, with D maybe TRBD1 (6 bases). V was shortened by 5 bases and J by 0 bases, with 13 bases between the two germline ends. Germline values: CDR1 SEHNR, CDR2 FQNEAQ (reference sequence). The CDR3 is 15 amino acids. CDR3 nucleotide sequence: TGTGCCAGCAGCCGAACAGGACAGCTGAACACTGAAGCTTTCTTT. Amino acid sequence: CASSRTGQLNTEAFF.

This clone was recorded a few times. This rearrangement joins TRBV28 to TRBJ2-7; no reliable D call. The CDR3 has 14 amino acids. V was cut by 4 bases and J by 0 bases, with 10 bases left in between. Germline V gene sequence: CDR1 MDHEN, CDR2 SYDVKM. Here the CDR3 DNA reads TGTGCCAGCAGTTCTCTTAGCCACTCCTACGAGCAGTACTTC. It specifies CASSSLSHSYEQYF.

CDR3 DNA: TGTGCCAGCAGTCGGCAGGGCTCAGATACGCAGTATTTT. Its translation is CASSRQGSDTQYF. The chain links TRBV25-1 to TRBJ2-3; TRBD1 might be the D (5 bases). The V end lost 5 bases, the J end lost 4 bases, and 10 bases lay between the germline ends. The CDR3 has 13 amino acids. CDR1 and CDR2 from the germline V gene are MGHDK and SYGVNS.

The chain employs TRBV30 and TRBJ1-6; 9 nucleotides line up with TRBD1. This CDR3 comprises 15 residues. The germline V gene encodes CDR1 GTSNPN and CDR2 SVGIG (reference sequence). J lost 6 bases, V lost 0 bases, and 3 bases had no gene match. The CDR3 loop is CAWSVGQGLNSPLHF. CDR3 in DNA: TGTGCCTGGAGTGTGGGACAGGGCCTTAATTCACCCCTCCACTTT.

This clone was counted many times. This sequence joins TRBV7-9 and TRBJ2-7, with TRBD1 identical over 8 bases. Trimming took 6 bases from V and 4 from J; bases not matched to a gene: 8. There are 14 residues in the CDR3. CDR1 and CDR2 (germline): SEHNR, FQNEAQ (reference sequence). This CDR3 reads CASRPTRGQYEQYF. Written as DNA, the CDR3 is TGTGCCAGCAGACCGACCAGGGGGCAATACGAGCAGTACTTC.

This clone has just a few counts. The genes are TRBV4-1 and TRBJ1-5; possible D gene TRBD1, 5 bases. V lost 5 bases to trimming and J lost 7 bases, with 18 bases between them. The CDR3 contains 15 residues. The germline V gene encodes CDR1 MGHRA and CDR2 YSYEKL. The CDR3 here is CASSAQGRGGQPQHF. The CDR3 bases are TGCGCCAGCAGCGCCCAAGGGAGGGGTGGACAGCCCCAGCATTTT.

The V and J genes are TRBV4-1 and TRBJ2-2; D is unresolved. This CDR3 has 13 residues. Germline CDR1 MGHRA, CDR2 YSYEKL. Trimming took off 0 bases at V and 5 bases at J, with 4 bases between the two ends. CDR3 protein: CASSQDRTGELFF. The CDR3 bases are TGCGCCAGCAGCCAAGATCGGACCGGGGAGCTGTTTTTT.

This clone came up a few times. V is TRBV6-5 and J is TRBJ1-2; a weak D match, TRBD1 (6 bases). CDR3 length equals 13 residues. Per germline, CDR1 MNHEY and CDR2 SVGAGI. V lost 6 bases and J lost 4, with 12 bases in between. The CDR3 loop reads CASRTGRSYGYTF. CDR3 DNA sequence: TGTGCCAGCAGAACAGGGAGAAGCTATGGCTACACCTTC.

This clone was picked up a small number of times. The chain has TRBV10-3 and TRBJ2-7, with 14 bases that match TRBD2. Germline V gives CDR1 ENHRY, CDR2 SYGVKD. This CDR3 has 15 residues. J gave up 3 bases and V 6 bases, and 4 bases lay outside the gene matches. CDR3: CAIRPGTSGSYEQYF. DNA of the CDR3: TGTGCCATCAGGCCCGGGACTAGCGGGAGCTACGAGCAGTACTTC.

The chain uses TRBV6-6 and TRBJ2-1, with 9 bases that match TRBD2. After removal of 7 bases from V and 4 bases from J, the junction contained 8 bases not matched to a gene. CDR1 and CDR2 from the germline V gene are MNHNY and SVGAGI (reference sequence). The CDR3 runs 15 residues. CDR3 sequence reads: CASTPRSGGYNEQFF. The CDR3 bases are TGTGCCAGCACCCCCAGGAGCGGGGGGTACAATGAGCAGTTCTTC.

The chain uses TRBV27 and TRBJ1-1; D is uncertain. This CDR3 has 14 residues. Trimming took off 3 bases at V and 5 bases at J, with 13 bases between the two ends. Germline CDR1 reads MNHEY; CDR2 reads SMNVEV (reference sequence). CDR3 coding DNA: TGTGCCAGCAGTTTGGTGTCAGGAGGAACTGAAGCTTTCTTT. Translating gives CASSLVSGGTEAFF.

The CDR3 here is CASSLPRASQETQYF. As DNA, the CDR3 is TGTGCCAGCAGCTTACCCAGGGCCTCCCAAGAGACCCAGTACTTC. V is TRBV7-9 and J is TRBJ2-5; tentative D call: TRBD1 (5 bases). The CDR3 is 15 residues long. CDR1 is SEHNR, CDR2 FQNEAQ, per germline (reference sequence). With 2 bases removed from V and 1 base from J, the gap between germline ends came to 11 bases.

There are a few counts of this clone. The chain combines TRBV5-4 with TRBJ2-3, with a possible D match to TRBD2 (6 bases). There are 16 residues in the CDR3. Germline values: CDR1 SGHNT, CDR2 YYREEE (reference sequence). The V and J ends lost 0 bases and 0 bases respectively, with 11 bases between them. CDR3 protein: CASSLVSSASTDTQYF. CDR3 nucleotide sequence: TGTGCCAGCAGCTTGGTCTCTAGCGCCAGCACAGATACGCAGTATTTT.

This clone was counted once. The chain has TRBV4-1 and TRBJ2-3, with D maybe TRBD2 (6 bases). CDR1 is MGHRA, CDR2 YSYEKL, per germline. With 3 bases removed from V and 4 bases from J, the gap between germline ends came to 8 bases. The CDR3 spans 13 residues. CDR3 bases: TGCGCCAGCAGCCAGCTAGCGTCAGATACGCAGTATTTT. Its protein is CASSQLASDTQYF.

Only a few counts were recorded for this clone. At one of its ends the junction is not consistent with the germline gene, which may arise from a read error. The chain employs TRBV30 and TRBJ1-2, with D perhaps TRBD1 (6 bases). From germline, CDR1 is GTSNPN and CDR2 SVGIG (reference sequence). This CDR3 spans 10 amino acids. The CDR3 sequence: CAWGIRDTRF. As DNA, the CDR3 is TGTGCCTGGGGGATCCGGGACACCCGCTTT. Full variable domain (outside the CDR3, taken from reference TRBV30 and TRBJ1-2): SQTIHQWPATLVQPVGSPLSLECTVEGTSNPNLYWYRQAAGRGLQLLFYSVGIGQISSEVPQNLSASRPQDRQFILSSKKLLLSDSGFYLCAWGIRDTRFGSGTRLTVV.

This chain links TRBV5-1 with TRBJ1-2; TRBD1 matches at 7 bases. The ends lost 3 bases at V and 4 bases at J; junction bases unmatched: 3. Germline V gene sequence: CDR1 SGHRS, CDR2 YFSETQ. This CDR3 is 13 amino acids long. The CDR3 loop reads CASSWGTAYGYTF. CDR3 nucleotides: TGCGCCAGCAGCTGGGGGACAGCCTATGGCTACACCTTC.

V gene TRBV19 combines with J gene TRBJ2-3; TRBD2 matches 9 bases. V dropped 3 bases and J dropped 6; count of bases not matched to a gene: 7. The length of the CDR3 is 15 residues. Germline V lookup: CDR1 LNHDA, CDR2 SQIVND (reference sequence). CDR3 in DNA: TGTGCCAGTAGTATTGCGGCTAGCGGGGCGGATACGCAGTATTTT. Its translation is CASSIAASGADTQYF.

This clone has a handful of counts. The chain is built from TRBV11-2 and TRBJ2-7; TRBD2 matches at 10 bases. The CDR3 loop spans 15 amino acids. Trimming cost V 2 bases and J 0 bases; bases outside gene matches: 1. Germline CDR1 and CDR2: SGHAT and FQNNGV. CDR3 coding DNA: TGTGCCAGCAGCTTAAGACTAGCGGGCTCCTACGAGCAGTACTTC. Translated: CASSLRLAGSYEQYF.

V gene TRBV5-1 combines with J gene TRBJ2-1, with 7 bases lining up with TRBD2. The V gene's germline CDR1 is SGHRS and CDR2 YFSETQ. The CDR3 is 14 residues long. J gave up 6 bases and V 4 bases, and 7 bases lay outside the gene matches. In DNA form, the CDR3 reads TGCGCCAGCAGCCCGGCCGGGACTATCAATGAGCAGTTCTTC. Its protein is CASSPAGTINEQFF.

The rearrangement links TRBV12-5 to TRBJ2-3; D is perhaps TRBD2 (6 bases). The CDR3 is 19 amino acids. Trimming removed 3 bases at V and 3 bases at J, with 25 bases between. Germline lookup yields CDR1 LGHNT and CDR2 FRNRAP. The CDR3 DNA reads as TGTGCTAGTGGTTTCGTGTCTTATACGGGGGAGGCGGGAACAGATACGCAGTATTTT. This encodes CASGFVSYTGEAGTDTQYF.

This clone has a count of ten or more. The chain employs TRBV7-3 and TRBJ2-1; D unclear. V dropped 5 bases and J dropped 2 bases, with 10 bases sitting between them. The CDR3 is made up of 14 amino acids. Germline CDR1 reads SGHTA; CDR2 reads FQGTGA. The CDR3 here is CASSPANTYNEQFF. The DNA of the CDR3 is TGTGCCAGCAGCCCCGCTAATACCTACAATGAGCAGTTCTTC.

This clone was seen a handful of times. The chain joins TRBV7-9 to TRBJ2-5; 9 bases agree with TRBD1. This CDR3 has 15 residues. V dropped 2 bases and J dropped 2; count of bases not matched to a gene: 3. Germline CDR1 is SEHNR and CDR2 is FQNEAQ (reference sequence). The CDR3 sequence is CASSLNGQGQETQYF. In nucleotides, the CDR3 is TGTGCCAGCAGCTTAAATGGACAGGGGCAAGAGACCCAGTACTTC. Full variable domain (missing parts from reference TRBV7-9 and TRBJ2-5): DTGVSQNPRHKITKRGQNVTFRCDPISEHNRLYWYRQTLGQGPEFLTYFQNEAQLEKSRLLSDRFSAERPKGSFSTLEIQRTEQGDSAMYLCASSLNGQGQETQYFGPGTRLLVL.

This clone was recorded a few times. This chain links TRBV6-1 with TRBJ2-7, with a possible D match to TRBD1 (6 bases). Between the trimmed V and J ends, which lost 4 bases and 0 bases, there was a span of 16 bases. CDR1 is MNHNS, CDR2 SASEGT, per germline. CDR3 length: 16 amino acids. The CDR3 coding sequence is TGTGCCAGCAGTGCCTTCGACGGGGACATCTCCTACGAGCAGTACTTC. It codes for CASSAFDGDISYEQYF.

The table lists this clone with a few counts. The genes are TRBV4-1 and TRBJ2-7, with D tentatively TRBD1 (5 bases). CDR1 MGHRA and CDR2 YSYEKL come from the germline V gene. V lost 1 base to trimming and J lost 0 bases, with 10 bases between them. CDR3 length equals 15 residues. For the CDR3, the DNA is TGCGCCAGCAGCCAAGCCTACAGGAGCTCCTACGAGCAGTACTTC. It specifies CASSQAYRSSYEQYF.

The chain uses TRBV6-5 and TRBJ2-7, with D possibly matching TRBD1 (6 bases). CDR1 and CDR2 (germline): MNHEY, SVGAGI. The CDR3 has 15 amino acids. Trimming removed 0 bases from V and 0 bases from J, with 9 bases in between. The CDR3: CASSYSGTHSYEQYF. CDR3 coding DNA: TGTGCCAGCAGTTACTCAGGGACACACTCCTACGAGCAGTACTTC.

The chain couples TRBV11-2 to TRBJ2-1; 8 bases are shared with TRBD2. Per germline, CDR1 SGHAT and CDR2 FQNNGV. The CDR3 runs 16 residues. V lost 6 bases, J lost 9 bases, and 16 bases stayed unmatched. CDR3 amino acids: CASRKQPGLEGGEQFF. The CDR3 DNA follows: TGTGCCAGCAGAAAACAACCGGGACTAGAGGGGGGTGAGCAGTTCTTC.

The genes are TRBV19 and TRBJ2-4; TRBD2 is a possible D gene (6 bases). Trimming cost V 5 bases and J 6 bases, with 14 bases left between them. The germline CDR1 and CDR2 sequences are LNHDA and SQIVND (reference sequence). The CDR3 contains 14 residues. The CDR3 protein is CASSLTDGGNIQYF. Here the CDR3 DNA reads TGTGCCAGTAGTCTAACTGACGGGGGAAACATTCAGTACTTC.

The rearrangement joins TRBV2 to TRBJ2-1; D perhaps matches TRBD1 (5 bases). Between the trimmed V and J ends, which lost 6 bases and 0 bases, there was a span of 6 bases. Germline loops: CDR1 SNHLY, CDR2 FYNNEI. This CDR3 has 13 amino acids. As DNA, the CDR3 is TGTGCCAGCAGAGGGGACTCCTACAATGAGCAGTTCTTC. This gives the protein CASRGDSYNEQFF.

This rearrangement joins TRBV30 to TRBJ1-4; 10 nucleotides align to TRBD1. The CDR3 consists of 14 residues. V shed 2 bases and J 6 bases; nucleotides not matched to a gene: 3. Per the germline V gene, CDR1 is GTSNPN and CDR2 is SVGIG (reference sequence). DNA for the CDR3: TGTGCCTGGAGTCGAGGGACAGGGGATGAAAAACTGTTTTTT. Protein product: CAWSRGTGDEKLFF.